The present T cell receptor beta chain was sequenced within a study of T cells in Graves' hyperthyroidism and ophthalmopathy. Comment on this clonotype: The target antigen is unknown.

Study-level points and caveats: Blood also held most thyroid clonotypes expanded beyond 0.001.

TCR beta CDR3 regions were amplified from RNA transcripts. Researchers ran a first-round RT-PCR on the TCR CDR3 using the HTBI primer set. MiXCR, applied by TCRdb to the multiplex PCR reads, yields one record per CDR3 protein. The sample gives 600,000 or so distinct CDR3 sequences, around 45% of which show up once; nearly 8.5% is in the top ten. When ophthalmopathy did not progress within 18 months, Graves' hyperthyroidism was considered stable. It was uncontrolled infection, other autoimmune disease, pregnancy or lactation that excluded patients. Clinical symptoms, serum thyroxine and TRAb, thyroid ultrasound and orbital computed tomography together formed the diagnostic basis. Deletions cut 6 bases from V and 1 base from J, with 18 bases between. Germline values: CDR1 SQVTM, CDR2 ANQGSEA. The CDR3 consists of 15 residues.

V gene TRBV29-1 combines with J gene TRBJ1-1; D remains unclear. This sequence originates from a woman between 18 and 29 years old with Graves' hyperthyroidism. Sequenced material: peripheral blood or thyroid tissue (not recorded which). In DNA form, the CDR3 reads TGCAGCGTCGGAGGTGACCTATTTGGGAACACTGAAGCTTTCTTT. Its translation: CSVGGDLFGNTEAFF.